The clone carrying this T cell receptor beta chain occurred a few times. This entry is derived from a study of blood T cell repertoires in COVID-19. The CDR3 sequence is 13 residues long. V dropped 8 bases and J dropped 6; count of bases not matched to a gene: 5. CDR1 is KGHSH, CDR2 LQKENI, per germline. Sequenced by immunoSEQ multiplex PCR; TCRdb stores in-frame clones only, minus some. The data show roughly 240,000 clones, approximately 80% seen once. The sample consisted of peripheral blood. J is TRBJ1-5 and V is TRBV18, with 9 bases fitting TRBD1. The TCR comes from a woman in her 70s with acute or convalescent COVID-19. CDR3 in amino acids: CASTRDRVQPQHF. The DNA of the CDR3 is TGTGCCAGCACCCGGGACAGGGTTCAGCCCCAGCATTTT.